Listed here are 25 T cell receptor beta chains from one sample, sequenced in a study of blood T cell repertoires in COVID-19. Measured with immunoSEQ multiplex PCR; TCRdb has only the in-frame clones, and not every one. The top ten clones hold approximately 4.8% of a sample with hundreds of thousands of clones, around 82% of them seen once. The sequencing sample was made of PBMCs or T cells enriched from blood (not recorded which). The receptor source for this set is a woman aged 45-65 years who had been exposed to COVID-19.

The chain links TRBV7-8 to TRBJ2-1, with D unclear. Germline V gene data show CDR1 as SGHVS and CDR2 as FQNEAQ. The CDR3 spans 15 residues. V was clipped by 5 bases and J by 5 bases, with 16 bases between them. CDR3 protein: CASSPLVLGNNEQFF. CDR3 nucleotide sequence: TGTGCCAGCAGCCCCCTCGTCCTGGGCAACAATGAGCAGTTCTTC.

The chain carries TRBV16 and TRBJ1-6; the D gene is possibly TRBD1 (5 bases). The CDR3 is 16 residues long. Germline lookup yields CDR1 KGHSY and CDR2 FQNENV. Trimming removed 3 bases at V and 7 bases at J, with 16 bases between. The CDR3 protein is CASSHPRAGHNSPLHF. The CDR3 region has the DNA TGTGCCAGCAGCCACCCCAGGGCAGGGCACAATTCACCCCTCCACTTT.

The chain recombines TRBV27 with TRBJ1-5; the D is unclear. In germline, CDR1 is MNHEY, CDR2 SMNVEV (reference sequence). This CDR3 contains 13 residues. V was trimmed by 8 bases and J by 5 bases, leaving 13 bases between them. The CDR3 loop is CASPLPPDQPQHF. The CDR3 DNA reads TGTGCCAGCCCCCTCCCCCCCGATCAGCCCCAGCATTTT.

The V call is TRBV7-2, the J call TRBJ1-1; D uncertain. Deletions cut 2 bases from V and 1 base from J, with 14 bases between. The CDR3 length is 16 residues. Per the germline V gene, CDR1 is SGHTA and CDR2 is FQGNSA. The CDR3 loop reads CASSLTAAYGNTEAFF. Here the CDR3 DNA reads TGTGCCAGCAGCTTAACCGCTGCGTACGGGAACACTGAAGCTTTCTTT.

The rearrangement joins TRBV6-2 or TRBV6-3 to TRBJ1-2, with TRBD1 matching 9 bases. V lost 2 bases, J lost 4 bases, and 2 bases stayed unmatched. Germline loops: CDR1 MNHEY, CDR2 SVGEGT. The CDR3 is 14 residues long. CDR3 loop: CASSYGTGIYGYTF. CDR3 bases: TGTGCCAGCAGTTACGGGACAGGGATCTATGGCTACACCTTC.

CDR3 residues: CASSYTQITEAFF. CDR3 bases: TGTGCCAGCAGCTATACTCAAATCACTGAAGCTTTCTTT. J is TRBJ1-1 and V is TRBV5-6; D not resolved. The germline V and J ends were trimmed by 3 bases and 4 bases, with 10 bases remaining between them. The CDR3 consists of 13 residues. The V gene's germline CDR1 is SGHDT and CDR2 YYEEEE. The variable domain in full, completed from reference TRBV5-6 and TRBJ1-1, reads DAGVTQSPTHLIKTRGQQVTLRCSPKSGHDTVSWYQQALGQGPQFIFQYYEEEERQRGNFPDRFSGHQFPNYSSELNVNALLLGDSALYLCASSYTQITEAFFGQGTRLTVV.

The V call is TRBV10-3, the J call TRBJ1-3; no reliable D call. Germline CDR1 reads ENHRY; CDR2 reads SYGVKD. The CDR3 covers 13 residues. Between the trimmed V and J ends, which lost 10 bases and 0 bases, there was a span of 10 bases. CDR3 coding DNA: TGTGCCACTAACAGTAACTCTGGAAACACCATATATTTT. Its translation is CATNSNSGNTIYF.

The gene calls are TRBV5-1 and TRBJ2-5; 10 nucleotides match TRBD2. The CDR3 is 15 amino acids. Per germline, CDR1 SGHRS and CDR2 YFSETQ. Losses at the gene ends were 0 bases for V and 4 bases for J; bases not matched to a gene: 3. CDR3 in DNA: TGCGCCAGCAGCTTGGCACTAGCGGGGACAGAGACCCAGTACTTC. The encoded protein is CASSLALAGTETQYF.

The CDR3 here is CASSMGGGDEQYF. CDR3 in DNA: TGTGCCAGTAGTATGGGGGGGGGCGACGAGCAGTACTTC. V usage is TRBV19 and J usage is TRBJ2-7; a possible D gene is TRBD2 (7 bases). The CDR3 totals 13 residues. Trimming pared 3 bases from V and 5 bases from J, leaving 11 bases between. Germline CDR1 LNHDA, CDR2 SQIVND (reference sequence). Filled out from reference TRBV19 and TRBJ2-7, the complete variable domain reads DGGITQSPKYLFRKEGQNVTLSCEQNLNHDAMYWYRQDPGQGLRLIYYSQIVNDFQKGDIAEGYSVSREKKESFPLTVTSAQKNPTAFYLCASSMGGGDEQYFGPGTRLTVT.

The rearrangement uses TRBV27 and TRBJ1-1; D unresolved. The V gene lost 0 bases and the J gene lost 1 base, with 9 bases spanning the gap. Germline V gene lookup returns CDR1 MNHEY and CDR2 SMNVEV (reference sequence). The CDR3 consists of 15 residues. The CDR3 DNA reads TGTGCCAGCAGTTTATCCCTACTTGGGAACACTGAAGCTTTCTTT. Its translation: CASSLSLLGNTEAFF.

The J gene is TRBJ1-1, the V gene TRBV6-1, with D unclear. Germline values: CDR1 MNHNS, CDR2 SASEGT. The V and J ends lost 3 bases and 7 bases respectively, with 6 bases between them. The length of the CDR3 is 11 residues. CDR3 bases: TGTGCCAGCAGTGAGGAGGATGAAGCTTTCTTT. This encodes CASSEEDEAFF.

The chain is built from TRBV7-8 and TRBJ1-1; D is possibly TRBD1 (6 bases). The germline V gene has CDR1 SGHVS and CDR2 FQNEAQ. V was cut by 4 bases and J by 11 bases, with 11 bases left in between. The CDR3 is 11 residues long. CDR3 nucleotide sequence: TGTGCCAGCAGCTCAGACAGGAGGGCTTTCTTT. Its protein product is CASSSDRRAFF. The whole variable domain, filled in from reference TRBV7-8 and TRBJ1-1, reads GAGVSQSPRYKVAKRGQDVALRCDPISGHVSLFWYQQALGQGPEFLTYFQNEAQLDKSGLPSDRFFAERPEGSVSTLKIQRTQQEDSAVYLCASSSDRRAFFGQGTRLTVV.

The chain has TRBV3-1 (or the pseudogene TRBV3-2) and TRBJ2-3, with 7 bases that match TRBD2. The germline CDR1 and CDR2 sequences are LGHDT and YNNKEL (reference sequence). This CDR3 contains 15 residues. Trimming removed 0 bases from V and 8 bases from J; junction bases left unmatched: 8. CDR3 DNA: TGTGCCAGCAGCCAAGATGGCCCTCGCGGGGGTACGCAGTATTTT. Its translation: CASSQDGPRGGTQYF.

CDR3 amino acids: CASSPRLAGGRPNTGELFF. For the CDR3, the DNA is TGTGCCAGCAGCCCGCGACTAGCGGGGGGCCGCCCGAACACCGGGGAGCTGTTTTTT. This chain joins TRBV9 and TRBJ2-2, with 13 bases lining up with TRBD2. Trimming at V came to 4 bases and at J to 0 bases, leaving 9 bases not matched to a gene. The CDR3 is 19 residues long. In germline, CDR1 is SGDLS, CDR2 YYNGEE.

The rearrangement links TRBV5-1 to TRBJ1-4; 7 bases map to TRBD1. The CDR3 is 15 amino acids. CDR1 is SGHRS and CDR2 is YFSETQ in the germline V gene. Unmatched junction bases numbered 9, after V lost 4 bases and J lost 6 bases. CDR3 protein: CASSETGRGDEKLFF. In nucleotides, the CDR3 is TGCGCCAGCAGCGAGACAGGGAGAGGGGATGAAAAACTGTTTTTT.

Comments on this clone: Other DNA sequences in this specimen translate into the identical CDR3. The CDR3 region is CASSVGGGDTQYF. In DNA form, the CDR3 reads TGTGCCAGCAGCGTAGGGGGAGGAGATACGCAGTATTTT. The chain recombines TRBV9 with TRBJ2-3; a possible D gene is TRBD2 (6 bases). The CDR3 consists of 13 residues. Germline loops: CDR1 SGDLS, CDR2 YYNGEE. V was trimmed by 0 bases and J by 5 bases, leaving 7 bases between them.

The chain couples TRBV7-8 to TRBJ2-7; D not certain. The V end was cut by 4 bases, the J end by 3 bases, with 7 bases between. Germline CDR1 and CDR2: SGHVS and FQNEAQ. The CDR3 consists of 12 residues. The chain's CDR3 is CASSSHSYEQYF. The CDR3, as DNA: TGTGCCAGCAGCTCACACAGCTACGAGCAGTACTTC.

This clone was seen a handful of times. The J gene is TRBJ2-1, the V gene TRBV5-4; tentative D call: TRBD1 (6 bases). V dropped 4 bases and J dropped 4 bases, with 12 bases sitting between them. CDR1 is SGHNT, CDR2 YYREEE, per germline (reference sequence). The CDR3 totals 14 residues. CDR3: CASSRMGAYNEQFF. In DNA, the CDR3 is TGTGCCAGCAGCCGTATGGGGGCATACAATGAGCAGTTCTTC.

The chain combines TRBV7-8 with TRBJ2-7; TRBD1 matches at 8 bases. V trimming: 2 bases; J trimming: 5 bases; junction bases outside the gene matches: 8. The CDR3 is 15 residues long. Germline-derived CDR1 and CDR2 are SGHVS and FQNEAQ. CDR3 protein: CASSLTGGVWDEQYF. CDR3 nucleotide sequence: TGTGCCAGCAGCTTAACAGGGGGAGTTTGGGACGAGCAGTACTTC.

This chain links TRBV24-1 with TRBJ1-1; D is ambiguous. With 4 bases removed from V and 1 base from J, the gap between germline ends came to 6 bases. In germline, CDR1 is KGHDR, CDR2 SFDVKD. This CDR3 has 13 residues. The CDR3 loop reads CATSDPRNTEAFF. CDR3 in DNA: TGTGCCACCAGTGACCCTAGGAACACTGAAGCTTTCTTT.

This clone was seen once. The DNA for the CDR3 is TGCGCCAGCTCAAGCGGGGGGACCTCCTACGAGCAGTACTTC. It yields the protein CASSSGGTSYEQYF. V and J are TRBV5-1 and TRBJ2-7; 9 nucleotides align to TRBD2. This CDR3 contains 14 residues. V shed 7 bases and J 0 bases; nucleotides not matched to a gene: 5. Per germline, CDR1 SGHRS and CDR2 YFSETQ.

This chain connects TRBV27 to TRBJ1-1; TRBD1 aligns across 7 bases. The junction had 4 bases not matched to a gene; V was cut back by 6 bases and J by 0 bases. Germline CDR1 reads MNHEY; CDR2 reads SMNVEV (reference sequence). There are 14 residues in the CDR3. CDR3 in amino acids: CASSSGQLNTEAFF. The CDR3 DNA follows: TGTGCCAGCAGCTCGGGACAGCTGAACACTGAAGCTTTCTTT.

V usage is TRBV6-4 and J usage is TRBJ2-2, with a tentative D call TRBD2 (6 bases). The CDR3 is 14 residues long. Trimming cost V 4 bases and J 4 bases, with 10 bases left between them. CDR1 and CDR2 from the germline V gene are MRHNA and SNTAGT. In nucleotides, the CDR3 is TGTGCCAGCAGTGTAATGGAGGGCACCGGGGAGCTGTTTTTT. Its translation: CASSVMEGTGELFF.

This chain connects TRBV7-9 to TRBJ2-3, with D possibly being TRBD2 (6 bases). Per germline, CDR1 SEHNR and CDR2 FQNEAQ (reference sequence). The length of the CDR3 is 15 residues. V lost 2 bases and J 5 bases, leaving 14 bases between the germline ends. CDR3 protein: CASSLHRGDQDTQYF. DNA for the CDR3: TGTGCCAGCAGCTTACATCGCGGGGATCAAGATACGCAGTATTTT.

This clone was counted between two and nine times. J is TRBJ2-1 and V is TRBV9; 14 nucleotides line up with TRBD2. The ends lost 2 bases at V and 10 bases at J; junction bases unmatched: 11. The CDR3 runs 17 residues. Germline V CDR1 and CDR2: SGDLS, YYNGEE. CDR3 in amino acids: CASSVDARTSGGSEQFF. The CDR3 region has the DNA TGTGCCAGCAGCGTTGATGCTCGGACTAGCGGGGGGTCCGAGCAGTTCTTC.